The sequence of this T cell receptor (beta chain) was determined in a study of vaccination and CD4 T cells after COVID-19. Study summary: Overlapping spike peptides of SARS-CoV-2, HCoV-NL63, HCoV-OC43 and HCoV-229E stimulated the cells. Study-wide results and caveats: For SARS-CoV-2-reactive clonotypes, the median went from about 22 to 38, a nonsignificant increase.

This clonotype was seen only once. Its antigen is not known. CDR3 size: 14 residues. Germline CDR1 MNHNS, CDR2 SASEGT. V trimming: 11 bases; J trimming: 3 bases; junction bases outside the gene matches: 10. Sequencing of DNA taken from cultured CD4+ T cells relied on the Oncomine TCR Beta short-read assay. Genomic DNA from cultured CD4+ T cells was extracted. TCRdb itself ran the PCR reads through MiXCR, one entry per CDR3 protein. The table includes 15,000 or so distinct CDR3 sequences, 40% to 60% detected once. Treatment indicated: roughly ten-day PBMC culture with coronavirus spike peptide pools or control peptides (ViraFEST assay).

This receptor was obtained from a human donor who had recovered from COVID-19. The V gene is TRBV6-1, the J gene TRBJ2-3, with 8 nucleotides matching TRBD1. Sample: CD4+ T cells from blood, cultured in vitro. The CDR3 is CASGTGYWTDTQYF. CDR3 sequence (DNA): TGTGCCTCCGGGACAGGCTACTGGACAGATACGCAGTATTTT.